The present T cell receptor beta chain was sequenced within a study of radiation and T cells in renal cell carcinoma. Study information: Nephrectomy followed 15 Gy stereotactic body radiation by 4 weeks.

As for time point: baseline pretreatment blood. The treatment is: 15 Gy SBRT to primary tumor, nephrectomy 4 weeks later. Clear cell pathology was present in this patient's renal cell carcinoma. The sample holds one count of this clone. Antigen specificity is unknown. General study results and limits: From baseline, blood top tumor clonotypes peaked at 2 weeks post-radiation.

Here immunoSEQ multiplex PCR was the method, and the copy in TCRdb shows in-frame clones only, minus some. Of about 59,000 clones listed, 65% to 80% are singletons. The TCR was taken from a man aged 55 to 70 with renal cell carcinoma. This specimen was blood, taken from a patient whose treatment included radiotherapy and nephrectomy.

This CDR3 reads CASSLAGGDGNTIYF. The CDR3 nucleotides are TGCGCCAGCAGCTTGGCAGGGGGTGATGGAAACACCATATATTTT. This chain joins TRBV5-1 and TRBJ1-3; 7 bases fit TRBD1. This CDR3 has 15 residues. After removal of 0 bases from V and 3 bases from J, the junction contained 3 bases not matched to a gene. Germline CDR1 SGHRS, CDR2 YFSETQ.